The sequence of this T cell receptor (beta chain) was determined in a study of T-cell memory formation after mild COVID-19. Study context: Clusters of TCRs were largely donor specific.

5'RACE with constant-segment primers built TCRalpha and TCRbeta cDNA libraries with UMIs. TCRdb reanalysed the 5' RACE reads using MiXCR and keeps one entry per CDR3 protein. The sample comprises over 95,000 distinct CDR3 sequences, roughly 20% of which are singletons, and approximately 40% rests with the top ten. Study-level findings and limits: Some responding clones appeared in pre-infection memory, suggesting cross-reactive memory joined. Clones shrinking from day 15 to 85 showed even CD4/CD8 mixes; later expanders tilted CD4+.

Concerning this clonotype: What it binds is not known.

Deletions cut 6 bases from V and 7 bases from J, with 16 bases between. Germline V lookup: CDR1 MNHNS, CDR2 SASEGT. CDR3 length equals 14 residues. This receptor was obtained from a man between 18 and 35 years old who had mild COVID-19 (a few samples of this study predate the infection). Cell type and time point are not known. The material sequenced was PBMCs or a T cell subset sorted from them (not recorded which). The chain carries TRBV6-1 and TRBJ1-5, with a tentative D call TRBD1 (6 bases). The CDR3 region has the DNA TGTGCCAGCAGAGGGGGGGGGTCGTGGCAGCCCCAGCATTTT. This codes for CASRGGGSWQPQHF.